The 28 T cell receptor beta chains below were found in one sample sequenced in a study of T cells in Graves' hyperthyroidism and ophthalmopathy. RNA transcripts yielded amplified TCR beta CDR3 regions. First-round RT-PCR targeting the TCR CDR3 was performed with the HTBI primer set. TCRdb re-called the multiplex PCR reads with MiXCR, one entry per CDR3 protein. The table records 350,000 or so distinct CDR3 sequences, 15% to 20% of them present only once. The sample consisted of blood. The source is a woman in her forties with Graves' ophthalmopathy.

This clonotype has ten or more counts. This sequence joins TRBV12-3 or TRBV12-4 and TRBJ2-7, with 8 bases aligning to TRBD1. The CDR3 runs to 14 residues. V trimming: 7 bases; J trimming: 2 bases; junction bases outside the gene matches: 7. The CDR3 DNA follows: TGTGCCAGCAAGCCCCCGGGACAGGCCTACGAGCAGTACTTC. This encodes CASKPPGQAYEQYF.

Ten or more counts support this clonotype. This chain links TRBV20-1 with TRBJ2-7; tentative D call: TRBD1 (5 bases). This CDR3 has 13 residues. Trimming removed 5 bases from V and 0 bases from J, with 11 bases in between. The germline V gene has CDR1 DFQATT and CDR2 SNEGSKA (reference sequence). The CDR3 reads CSAGAVSSYEQYF. The CDR3 nucleotides read TGCAGTGCTGGGGCGGTAAGCTCCTACGAGCAGTACTTC.

This clonotype has a single count. The chain employs TRBV27 and TRBJ1-2; no firm D call. The CDR3 is 13 amino acids. The V end was cut by 4 bases, the J end by 1 base, with 7 bases between. Germline CDR1 and CDR2: MNHEY and SMNVEV (reference sequence). CDR3 bases: TGTGCCAGCAGTTGGACGGATAACTATGGCTACACCTTC. As protein: CASSWTDNYGYTF.

Points on this clonotype: A read error is possible here, since a much larger clone lies one base away. The chain carries TRBV15 and TRBJ1-3; 10 positions agree with TRBD1. The V segment lost 5 bases and the J segment 4 bases; nucleotides outside the gene matches: 5. Germline V gene lookup returns CDR1 LNHNV and CDR2 YYDKDF (reference sequence). There are 15 residues in the CDR3. CDR3 protein: CATSVDRGSGNTIYF. CDR3 nucleotides: TGTGCCACCAGCGTGGACAGGGGGTCCGGAAACACCATATATTTT.

This clonotype was detected ten times or more. The chain recombines TRBV11-1 with TRBJ2-2, with D possibly being TRBD2 (5 bases). V was pared by 1 base and J by 7 bases, with 16 bases between. Looked up from germline, CDR1 is SGHAT and CDR2 is FQDESV (reference sequence). CDR3 length: 16 amino acids. The CDR3 here is CASSLGARPGVGELFF. The CDR3 DNA reads as TGTGCCAGCAGCTTAGGCGCAAGGCCCGGGGTCGGGGAGCTGTTTTTT.

At least ten counts were recorded for this clonotype. The chain recombines TRBV11-2 with TRBJ1-5; D perhaps matches TRBD1 (6 bases). The V gene lost 1 base and the J gene lost 3 bases, with 16 bases spanning the gap. CDR3 length equals 17 residues. Looked up from germline, CDR1 is SGHAT and CDR2 is FQNNGV. The CDR3 DNA sequence: TGTGCCAGCAGCTTAGGCCCTCGGGCAGGGGCCAATCAGCCCCAGCATTTT. Translating gives CASSLGPRAGANQPQHF.

In this sample, this clonotype turned up many times. The chain combines TRBV9 with TRBJ1-6; TRBD1 is a possible D gene (5 bases). V was cut by 0 bases and J by 7 bases, with 11 bases left in between. The germline V gene has CDR1 SGDLS and CDR2 YYNGEE. This CDR3 is 15 amino acids long. In DNA, the CDR3 is TGTGCCAGCAGCGTAGTAGGGACGGGGAATTCACCCCTCCACTTT. Protein product: CASSVVGTGNSPLHF.

This clonotype has more than one count but fewer than ten. The genes are TRBV11-2 and TRBJ1-1; 8 positions match TRBD1. The trim removed 5 bases at V and 0 bases at J, leaving 8 bases unmatched. The CDR3 has 16 amino acids. The germline V gene has CDR1 SGHAT and CDR2 FQNNGV. The CDR3 sequence is CASSTRTGRLNTEAFF. Here the CDR3 DNA reads TGTGCCAGCAGCACTAGGACAGGGAGGTTGAACACTGAAGCTTTCTTT. Full variable domain (outside the CDR3, taken from reference TRBV11-2 and TRBJ1-1): EAGVAQSPRYKIIEKRQSVAFWCNPISGHATLYWYQQILGQGPKLLIQFQNNGVVDDSQLPKDRFSAERLKGVDSTLKIQPAKLEDSAVYLCASSTRTGRLNTEAFFGQGTRLTVV.

This clonotype was picked up a small number of times. This chain links TRBV24-1 with TRBJ1-5; 10 nucleotides match TRBD1. Unmatched junction bases numbered 7, after V lost 2 bases and J lost 7 bases. Looked up from germline, CDR1 is KGHDR and CDR2 is SFDVKD. This CDR3 spans 16 amino acids. The CDR3 is CATSDSGTGVGQPQHF. The CDR3 DNA reads TGTGCCACCAGTGATTCGGGGACAGGGGTAGGACAGCCCCAGCATTTT.

At least ten counts were recorded for this clonotype. The gene calls are TRBV20-1 and TRBJ2-7; tentatively, D is TRBD1 or TRBD2 (5 bases each). Trimming took off 2 bases at V and 7 bases at J, with 18 bases between the two ends. This CDR3 region has 14 residues. Germline V lookup: CDR1 DFQATT, CDR2 SNEGSKA (reference sequence). As DNA, the CDR3 is TGCAGTGCTAGATCCGGGACCGCCATGGAGGAGCAGTACTTC. Protein product: CSARSGTAMEEQYF.

This clonotype was counted at least ten times. This chain joins TRBV15 and TRBJ1-5, with D perhaps TRBD1 (5 bases). Germline values: CDR1 LNHNV, CDR2 YYDKDF (reference sequence). The CDR3 is 15 residues long. Trimming shortened V by 5 bases and J by 4 bases, and 15 bases separated the two germline ends. The CDR3 nucleotides read TGTGCCACCAGCCCGGACACCCAGCGGAATCAGCCCCAGCATTTT. Translation gives CATSPDTQRNQPQHF.

The genes are TRBV5-5 and TRBJ2-5; tentatively, D is TRBD2 (5 bases). Trimming pared 0 bases from V and 6 bases from J, leaving 15 bases between. The germline CDR1 and CDR2 sequences are SGHKS and YYEKEE (reference sequence). The length of the CDR3 is 15 residues. CDR3 loop: CASSLAEGAVKTQYF. The CDR3 nucleotides are TGTGCCAGCAGCTTGGCCGAGGGTGCGGTGAAGACCCAGTACTTC.

The chain is built from TRBV12-3 or TRBV12-4 and TRBJ1-5; 8 bases fit TRBD1. This CDR3 region has 16 residues. After removal of 5 bases from V and 2 bases from J, the junction contained 8 bases not matched to a gene. The CDR3 region is CASSTRTGGGNQPQHF. DNA for the CDR3: TGTGCCAGCAGTACCCGAACAGGGGGTGGCAATCAGCCCCAGCATTTT.

This clonotype occurred many times. The junction departs from the called germline gene at one end, perhaps through a read error. J is TRBJ2-5 and V is TRBV28, with TRBD2 matching 7 bases. The CDR3 consists of 18 residues. The germline gives CDR1 MDHEN, CDR2 SYDVKM. CDR3 nucleotides: TGTGCCAGCAGTTTAGGCTTTCGACTAGCTGAGAATCAAGGGACCCAGTACTTC. The encoded protein is CASSLGFRLAENQGTQYF.

This clonotype was counted many times. The chain links TRBV19 to TRBJ2-7; TRBD2 might be the D (6 bases). CDR1 and CDR2 from the germline V gene are LNHDA and SQIVND (reference sequence). Trimming shortened V by 3 bases and J by 5 bases, and 17 bases separated the two germline ends. The length of the CDR3 is 15 residues. The DNA of the CDR3 is TGTGCCAGTAGTATGGGGAGCGGGCAACCCGACGAGCAGTACTTC. Its protein is CASSMGSGQPDEQYF.

Of note for this clonotype: Possible read error: a much larger clone is one base away. The genes are TRBV6-1 and TRBJ2-2; D unclear. The CDR3 spans 14 residues. Germline lookup yields CDR1 MNHNS and CDR2 SASEGT. Between the trimmed V and J ends, which lost 7 bases and 4 bases, there was a span of 13 bases. Here the CDR3 reads CASTPRASTGELFF. CDR3 sequence (DNA): TGTGCCAGCACCCCCCGGGCCTCCACCGGGGAGCTGTTTTTT.

This clonotype has a count of ten or more. The chain links TRBV24-1 to TRBJ2-3, with D perhaps TRBD2 (6 bases). V lost 4 bases to trimming and J lost 2 bases, with 15 bases between them. CDR3 length: 16 amino acids. The germline V gene has CDR1 KGHDR and CDR2 SFDVKD. The CDR3 nucleotides are TGTGCCACCAGTGACCCGACTAGTTCCTCCACAGATACGCAGTATTTT. Encoded protein: CATSDPTSSSTDTQYF.

This clonotype has a count of ten or more. This rearrangement joins TRBV11-1 to TRBJ2-7, with D perhaps TRBD1 or TRBD2 (5 bases each). This CDR3 has 16 residues. The germline gives CDR1 SGHAT, CDR2 FQDESV (reference sequence). Trimming removed 6 bases from V and 3 bases from J, with 21 bases in between. CDR3 protein: CASRGGTPKNNYEQYF. The CDR3, as DNA: TGTGCCAGCAGGGGTGGGACCCCCAAGAATAACTACGAGCAGTACTTC.

This clonotype was detected many times. The genes are TRBV6-1 and TRBJ1-2; D not resolved. Deletions cut 8 bases from V and 2 bases from J, with 21 bases between. Germline V gene sequence: CDR1 MNHNS, CDR2 SASEGT. The length of the CDR3 is 16 residues. CDR3: CASLQPAGRGNYGYTF. CDR3 nucleotides: TGTGCCAGCCTCCAACCCGCGGGGAGAGGCAACTATGGCTACACCTTC.

The table lists this clonotype with many counts. This sequence joins TRBV4-1 and TRBJ1-2; a weak D match, TRBD1 (6 bases). Trimming cost V 2 bases and J 7 bases, with 23 bases left between them. The CDR3 loop spans 17 amino acids. Germline V gene data show CDR1 as MGHRA and CDR2 as YSYEKL. In DNA form, the CDR3 reads TGCGCCAGCAGCCAAACTACGTCGACAGGCGCATGGGGTGGCTACACCTTC. This translates into CASSQTTSTGAWGGYTF.

This clonotype was observed a few times. V usage is TRBV7-2 and J usage is TRBJ2-1; 13 bases map to TRBD2. The germline CDR1 and CDR2 sequences are SGHTA and FQGNSA. V trimming: 9 bases; J trimming: 7 bases; junction bases outside the gene matches: 6. There are 14 residues in the CDR3. This CDR3 reads CASKRLAGGNEQFF. CDR3 coding DNA: TGTGCCAGTAAGCGACTAGCGGGAGGTAATGAGCAGTTCTTC.

Many counts were recorded for this clonotype. J is TRBJ1-1 and V is TRBV5-1; TRBD1 might be the D (6 bases). Deletions cut 4 bases from V and 2 bases from J, with 15 bases between. Germline V gene sequence: CDR1 SGHRS, CDR2 YFSETQ. The CDR3 contains 15 residues. The CDR3: CASSRVTGFNTEAFF. The CDR3 nucleotides are TGCGCCAGCAGCCGGGTTACAGGGTTCAACACTGAAGCTTTCTTT.

This clonotype was observed at least ten times. The chain links TRBV20-1 to TRBJ2-7, with 10 bases aligning to TRBD1. Germline trimming cut 8 bases from V and 7 bases from J; bases unmatched to any gene: 23. CDR1 is DFQATT and CDR2 is SNEGSKA in the germline V gene (reference sequence). This CDR3 comprises 17 residues. Here the CDR3 DNA reads TGCAGTCCCCGAAGGGCGGGAGGCGACAGGGGGCGTCGTGAGCAGTACTTC. Translated, it gives CSPRRAGGDRGRREQYF.

This clonotype was recorded at least ten times. The chain links TRBV20-1 to TRBJ2-7; 10 bases are a match to TRBD1. The trim removed 2 bases at V and 3 bases at J, leaving 7 bases unmatched. Per the germline V gene, CDR1 is DFQATT and CDR2 is SNEGSKA (reference sequence). This CDR3 contains 15 residues. This chain's CDR3 is CSARTKGQGIYEQYF. The CDR3 nucleotides are TGCAGTGCTAGAACAAAGGGACAGGGGATCTACGAGCAGTACTTC.

CDR3 amino acids: CASSLVVGLLNEQYF. CDR3 sequence (DNA): TGTGCCAGCAGCTTAGTTGTTGGATTACTCAACGAGCAGTACTTC. The rearrangement links TRBV7-9 to TRBJ2-7; no definite D call. V lost 1 base and J lost 5, with 15 bases in between. Germline CDR1 reads SEHNR; CDR2 reads FQNEAQ (reference sequence). The CDR3 has 15 residues.

The table lists this clonotype with many counts. The chain combines TRBV29-1 with TRBJ2-5; the match to TRBD1 covers 7 bases. The germline CDR1 and CDR2 sequences are SQVTM and ANQGSEA. The junction had 8 bases not matched to a gene; V was cut back by 2 bases and J by 5 bases. The CDR3 covers 14 residues. CDR3: CSVELSGGGETQYF. CDR3 coding DNA: TGCAGCGTTGAACTCTCAGGGGGTGGCGAGACCCAGTACTTC.

This clonotype was seen more than once but under ten times. A much larger clone differs from this one at a single base, so this may be a read error. J is TRBJ2-1 and V is TRBV6-2 or TRBV6-3; D perhaps matches TRBD1 (5 bases). Germline CDR1 and CDR2: MNHEY and SVGEGT. Between the trimmed V and J ends, which lost 1 base and 6 bases, there was a span of 19 bases. This CDR3 spans 17 amino acids. In DNA form, the CDR3 reads TGTGCCAGCAGTTACTTAACCGATAGGGGAACAGGCAATGAGCAGTTCTTC. Amino acid sequence: CASSYLTDRGTGNEQFF.

The rearrangement links TRBV6-1 to TRBJ2-5; 9 positions agree with TRBD1. Germline CDR1 reads MNHNS; CDR2 reads SASEGT. V lost 2 bases, J lost 4 bases, and 5 bases stayed unmatched. The CDR3 consists of 15 residues. CDR3 DNA: TGTGCCAGCAGTGAAACTGGGACAGGGCGAGAGACCCAGTACTTC. It yields the protein CASSETGTGRETQYF.